These T cell receptor beta chains were read from a single sample in a study of T-cell reconstitution after alpha-beta-depleted transplantation in children. Via MiXCR, TCRdb re-called the PCR reads, giving one row per CDR3 protein. This repertoire shows some 490,000 distinct CDR3 sequences, 9.5% to 15% found once; its top ten account for around 6%. The source was PBMCs from the stem cell graft donor, collected from the stem cell graft. The receptors originated from a human donor who donated a stem cell graft to a child with combined immunodeficiency. CDR3s include the opening cysteine and the closing phenylalanine or tryptophan. Each record gives: V gene, D gene, J gene, clone size, CDR3 protein, CDR3 DNA. A D gene is named only where the DNA matches it firmly. Only part of the rows carry a size: once, few, many, or a class if the clone is expanded.

TRBV6-2/TRBV6-3,TRBD1,TRBJ2-5,many,CASRQGETQYF,TGTGCCAGCAGACAGGGGGAGACCCAGTACTTC
TRBV27,NA,TRBJ2-1,NA,CASSFSKGLGRAGSIYNEQFF,TGTGCCAGCAGTTTTAGTAAAGGACTGGGGCGGGCCGGGAGCATCTACAATGAGCAGTTCTTC
TRBV12-3/TRBV12-4,TRBD1,TRBJ2-2,few,CASVLPGTENTGELFF,TGTGCCAGCGTCCTCCCGGGGACAGAGAACACCGGGGAGCTGTTTTTT
TRBV27,NA,TRBJ2-7,many,CASSLFGGAYEQYF,TGTGCCAGCAGTTTATTCGGAGGGGCCTACGAGCAGTACTTC
TRBV9,NA,TRBJ2-1,many,CASSPANIGEQFF,TGTGCCAGCAGCCCAGCCAATATCGGTGAGCAGTTCTTC
TRBV29-1,TRBD1,TRBJ2-7,many,CSVLTGSSYEQYF,TGCAGCGTCCTGACAGGGAGCTCCTACGAGCAGTACTTC
TRBV4-3,TRBD1,TRBJ2-3,many,CASSQAGTATDTQYF,TGCGCCAGCAGCCAAGCGGGGACAGCCACAGATACGCAGTATTTT
TRBV7-8,NA,TRBJ2-5,few,CASSLQELGREETQYF,TGTGCCAGCAGCTTACAGGAGTTGGGGCGCGAAGAGACCCAGTACTTC
TRBV12-3/TRBV12-4,TRBD2,TRBJ2-3,NA,CASITGGGMNTDTQYF,TGTGCCAGCATCACGGGGGGGGGCATGAACACAGATACGCAGTATTTT
TRBV20-1,NA,TRBJ1-6,NA,CSARERGSSSPLHF,TGCAGTGCTAGAGAGAGGGGCTCCTCTTCACCCCTCCACTTT
TRBV24-1,NA,TRBJ2-3,few,CATSGPPSATDTQYF,TGTGCCACCAGTGGCCCGCCTAGCGCAACAGATACGCAGTATTTT
TRBV2,NA,TRBJ2-1,few,CASRQPGTPGEQFF,TGTGCCAGCAGACAACCCGGGACACCCGGCGAGCAGTTCTTC
TRBV29-1,NA,TRBJ2-5,many,CSVEVGYAPQETQYF,TGCAGCGTTGAAGTGGGCTACGCTCCGCAAGAGACCCAGTACTTC
TRBV4-3,TRBD1,TRBJ2-3,few,CASSRSDRDVDTQYF,TGCGCCAGCAGCCGATCGGACAGGGATGTAGATACGCAGTATTTT
TRBV7-2,TRBD2,TRBJ2-7,few,CASSLRWAREDYEQYF,TGTGCCAGCAGCTTAAGGTGGGCGCGGGAGGACTACGAGCAGTACTTC
TRBV3-1,NA,TRBJ2-7,few,CASSQTRVGLREQYF,TGTGCCAGCAGCCAAACCCGGGTTGGGCTCCGCGAGCAGTACTTC
TRBV5-1,NA,TRBJ1-1,many,CASSSNKESTTEAFF,TGCGCCAGCAGCTCAAATAAAGAGAGTACTACTGAAGCTTTCTTT
TRBV6-2/TRBV6-3,NA,TRBJ2-3,few,CASSYSNSRGDTQYF,TGTGCCAGCAGTTACTCGAACTCTAGAGGAGATACGCAGTATTTT
TRBV20-1,TRBD2,TRBJ2-7,NA,CSASFRGGRAGYEQYF,TGCAGTGCTAGCTTCCGCGGCGGGAGGGCCGGTTACGAGCAGTACTTC
TRBV20-1,NA,TRBJ2-7,few,CSGNGQLYEQYF,TGCAGTGGTAACGGACAGCTCTACGAGCAGTACTTC
TRBV10-3,NA,TRBJ2-1,many,CAIRGGENSSYNEQFF,TGTGCCATCAGGGGGGGAGAGAACAGCTCCTACAATGAGCAGTTCTTC
TRBV12-3/TRBV12-4,TRBD1,TRBJ1-6,NA,CASTTGTGNSPLHF,TGTGCCAGCACCACCGGGACAGGCAATTCACCCCTCCACTTT
TRBV7-6,TRBD2,TRBJ2-3,NA,CASSPEIGRTDTQYF,TGTGCCAGCAGCCCGGAAATCGGGAGGACAGATACGCAGTATTTT
TRBV7-9,TRBD2,TRBJ2-3,few,CASSGHPGLAGGGTQYF,TGTGCCAGCAGCGGGCACCCGGGGCTAGCGGGAGGAGGTACGCAGTATTTT
TRBV12-3/TRBV12-4,NA,TRBJ2-1,NA,CASSLVPHAYNEQFF,TGTGCCAGCAGTTTAGTCCCCCACGCATACAATGAGCAGTTCTTC
TRBV28,NA,TRBJ2-5,NA,CASSRTGREAQYF,TGTGCCAGCAGTCGTACAGGGAGAGAGGCCCAGTACTTC
TRBV5-5,TRBD2,TRBJ2-7,NA,CASSLARGGPNEQYF,TGTGCCAGCAGCTTAGCACGGGGGGGCCCAAACGAGCAGTACTTC
TRBV12-3/TRBV12-4,NA,TRBJ1-5,many,CASSFDLNQPQHF,TGTGCCAGCAGTTTTGACTTAAATCAGCCCCAGCATTTT
TRBV27,NA,TRBJ2-3,many,CASIGGNTDTQYF,TGTGCCAGCATCGGTGGTAACACAGATACGCAGTATTTT
TRBV13,TRBD1,TRBJ1-5,NA,CASSSRGTGVNQPQHF,TGTGCCAGCAGCTCAAGGGGGACAGGGGTGAATCAGCCCCAGCATTTT
TRBV3-1,NA,TRBJ2-7,few,CASSQGHQHEQYF,TGTGCCAGCAGCCAAGGACACCAACACGAGCAGTACTTC
TRBV3-1,NA,TRBJ2-7,NA,CASSRRRGRDEQYF,TGTGCCAGCAGCCGAAGGAGGGGGCGAGACGAGCAGTACTTC
TRBV6-2/TRBV6-3,NA,TRBJ2-1,few,CASSYRGTVNNEQFF,TGTGCCAGCAGTTACCGCGGGACGGTTAACAATGAGCAGTTCTTC
TRBV7-8,NA,TRBJ2-5,many,CASNQGQLGETQYF,TGTGCCAGCAATCAGGGACAATTAGGAGAGACCCAGTACTTC
TRBV15,NA,TRBJ2-7,once,CATSRDRPGFSVNSYEQYF,TGTGCCACCAGCAGAGATCGACCAGGGTTCTCGGTTAACTCCTACGAGCAGTACTTC
TRBV12-3/TRBV12-4,NA,TRBJ2-2,NA,CASSSWMGTNTGELFF,TGTGCCAGCAGTTCTTGGATGGGAACGAACACCGGGGAGCTGTTTTTT
TRBV3-1,NA,TRBJ2-2,NA,CASSQGDVGELFF,TGTGCCAGCAGCCAAGGAGACGTAGGGGAGCTGTTTTTT
TRBV12-3/TRBV12-4,NA,TRBJ2-7,few,CASSLEGVSVEQYF,TGTGCCAGCAGCTTAGAGGGGGTATCGGTCGAGCAGTACTTC
TRBV7-9,TRBD1,TRBJ2-7,few,CASSLTGGYYEQYF,TGTGCCAGCAGCTTGACAGGGGGCTACTACGAGCAGTACTTC
TRBV7-2,NA,TRBJ2-1,many,CASSNRDRSGNNEQFF,TGTGCCAGCAGCAACAGGGACAGAAGCGGGAACAATGAGCAGTTCTTC
TRBV2,NA,TRBJ2-7,NA,CASSTGAFYEQYF,TGTGCCAGCAGCACCGGGGCTTTCTACGAGCAGTACTTC
TRBV7-6,TRBD2,TRBJ2-5,few,CASSLAGLAGQETQYF,TGTGCCAGCAGCTTAGCGGGCCTAGCGGGGCAAGAGACCCAGTACTTC
TRBV3-1,NA,TRBJ2-3,NA,CASRMEGAVGDTQYF,TGTGCCAGCAGAATGGAGGGGGCCGTAGGAGATACGCAGTATTTT
TRBV5-5,NA,TRBJ2-3,few,CASSWDPEASDTQYF,TGTGCCAGCAGCTGGGACCCAGAAGCTTCGGATACGCAGTATTTT
TRBV5-5,TRBD2,TRBJ2-5,few,CASSTGLAEETQYF,TGTGCCAGCAGCACGGGACTAGCGGAAGAGACCCAGTACTTC
TRBV28,NA,TRBJ1-3,NA,CASSLTGTAVNTIYF,TGTGCCAGCAGTTTAACAGGGACGGCGGTCAACACCATATATTTT
TRBV6-5,NA,TRBJ2-1,many,CASSYSGTDYNNEQFF,TGTGCCAGCAGTTACTCGGGGACGGACTACAACAATGAGCAGTTCTTC
TRBV12-3/TRBV12-4,NA,TRBJ1-2,few,CASSLGRSYGYTF,TGTGCCAGCAGTTTAGGACGGTCCTATGGCTACACCTTC
TRBV12-3/TRBV12-4,NA,TRBJ1-2,NA,CASSLNSHNYGYTF,TGTGCCAGCAGTTTGAACAGTCACAACTATGGCTACACCTTC
TRBV5-1,NA,TRBJ2-2,many,CASKPFSSNTGELFF,TGCGCCAGCAAGCCCTTTTCCTCGAACACCGGGGAGCTGTTTTTT
TRBV7-2,TRBD1,TRBJ1-1,NA,CASSLGGTAMNTEAFF,TGTGCCAGCAGCTTAGGCGGGACAGCGATGAACACTGAAGCTTTCTTT
TRBV7-8,NA,TRBJ1-1,few,CASSFAAGNTEAFF,TGTGCCAGCAGCTTTGCTGCAGGGAACACTGAAGCTTTCTTT